This passage covers 19 T cell receptor beta chains from one sample sequenced in a study of blood T cells in healthy people across ages. The authors ran a second PCR of roughly 6 to 12 cycles using a sample-barcoded 5' primer and a J-beta primer mix. TCRdb re-analysed the 5' RACE reads in MiXCR, keeping a single row per CDR3 protein. The sample has roughly 800,000 distinct CDR3 sequences; roughly 50% are singletons. Material: blood. The receptors come from a man aged 30 to 45 in good health.

The rearrangement links TRBV7-2 to TRBJ2-3; no clear D gene. Trimming removed 5 bases at V and 1 base at J, with 16 bases between. The germline gives CDR1 SGHTA, CDR2 FQGNSA. The CDR3 runs to 16 residues. The CDR3, as DNA: TGTGCCAGCAGCCCCCGAGGCGGCTGGGGCACAGATACGCAGTATTTT. As protein: CASSPRGGWGTDTQYF.

This chain joins TRBV9 and TRBJ2-4; 10 positions agree with TRBD2. V gave up 0 bases and J gave up 6 bases; unmatched junction bases: 3. The CDR3 spans 15 residues. Germline CDR1 reads SGDLS; CDR2 reads YYNGEE. CDR3 region: CASSVGSGRTNIQYF. The CDR3, as DNA: TGTGCCAGCAGCGTAGGTAGCGGGAGGACAAACATTCAGTACTTC.

As concerns this clonotype: Mismatch with germline at one junction end may stem from a read error. The chain carries TRBV4-1 and TRBJ2-1; 7 bases agree with TRBD1. CDR3 length: 16 residues. From germline, CDR1 is MGHRA and CDR2 YSYEKL. CDR3 loop: CACSHNRDRGGNEQFF. The CDR3 nucleotides are TGCGCCTGCAGCCACAACCGGGACAGAGGCGGGAATGAGCAGTTCTTC.

The chain links TRBV7-2 to TRBJ1-1; a possible D gene is TRBD1 (6 bases). Trimming stripped 5 bases from V and 8 bases from J, with 12 bases between. Germline assignment: CDR1 SGHTA and CDR2 FQGNSA. This CDR3 comprises 12 residues. CDR3 bases: TGTGCCAGCAGCCACAGGGCGGGGGAAGCTTTCTTT. Translation gives CASSHRAGEAFF.

The V and J genes are TRBV3-1 and TRBJ1-2; D is ambiguous. Germline V gives CDR1 LGHDT, CDR2 YNNKEL (reference sequence). This CDR3 spans 15 amino acids. Deletions cut 1 base from V and 2 bases from J, with 11 bases between. CDR3 in amino acids: CASSQGEPRNYGYTF. CDR3 bases: TGTGCCAGCAGCCAAGGAGAACCGAGAAACTATGGCTACACCTTC. Supplemented by reference TRBV3-1 and TRBJ1-2, the full variable domain reads DTAVSQTPKYLVTQMGNDKSIKCEQNLGHDTMYWYKQDSKKFLKIMFSYNNKELIINETVPNRFSPKSPDKAHLNLHINSLELGDSAVYFCASSQGEPRNYGYTFGSGTRLTVV.

CDR3 in DNA: TGTGCCAGCAGCTCCCCGGACAGGGGGATGTACTTC. Translated: CASSSPDRGMYF. The chain recombines TRBV7-2 with TRBJ2-7; 10 bases fit TRBD1. This CDR3 region has 12 residues. The V segment lost 4 bases and the J segment 12 bases; nucleotides outside the gene matches: 6. Germline CDR1 is SGHTA and CDR2 is FQGNSA.

CDR3 DNA sequence: TGTGCCAGCAGAACAGGGGGTGTAGAGACCCAGTACTTC. This gives the protein CASRTGGVETQYF. The V call is TRBV2, the J call TRBJ2-5; 8 bases agree with TRBD1. With 6 bases clipped from V and 4 bases from J, the junction kept 4 bases outside the gene matches. CDR1 and CDR2 (germline): SNHLY, FYNNEI. The CDR3 runs to 13 residues.

J is TRBJ2-4 and V is TRBV20-1; the D call may be TRBD1 or TRBD2 (5 bases each). Germline V lookup: CDR1 DFQATT, CDR2 SNEGSKA (reference sequence). The V end lost 0 bases, the J end lost 6 bases, and 9 bases lay between the germline ends. The CDR3 spans 13 residues. CDR3 DNA: TGCAGTGCTAGAGATAAGGGGAGAAACATTCAGTACTTC. Translated, it gives CSARDKGRNIQYF.

The rearrangement links TRBV20-1 to TRBJ2-1; 12 nucleotides align to TRBD2. The CDR3 covers 16 residues. In germline, CDR1 is DFQATT, CDR2 SNEGSKA (reference sequence). V was clipped by 5 bases and J by 8 bases; unmatched bases: 13. For the CDR3, the DNA is TGCAGTGCTCCTAGCGGGAGGGAGCAGGGAGGGTATGAGCAGTTCTTC. This encodes CSAPSGREQGGYEQFF.

The chain employs TRBV4-2 and TRBJ2-7; 8 positions agree with TRBD2. Trimming took 1 base from V and 3 from J; bases not matched to a gene: 8. The germline CDR1 and CDR2 sequences are LGHNA and YNFKEQ. CDR3 length equals 16 residues. Written as DNA, the CDR3 is TGTGCCAGCAGCCAAGGGGGACTAGGCACTATCTACGAGCAGTACTTC. Protein product: CASSQGGLGTIYEQYF.

This chain joins TRBV20-1 and TRBJ2-1; D uncertain. CDR3 length: 15 residues. CDR1 is DFQATT, CDR2 SNEGSKA, per germline (reference sequence). With 0 bases removed from V and 0 bases from J, the gap between germline ends came to 9 bases. CDR3 DNA: TGCAGTGCTAGAGATGGTCTGAGCTCCTACAATGAGCAGTTCTTC. Its protein product is CSARDGLSSYNEQFF.

This chain links TRBV2 with TRBJ2-1; no firm D call. The CDR3 length is 11 residues. Trimming shortened V by 6 bases and J by 9 bases, and 9 bases separated the two germline ends. Germline loops: CDR1 SNHLY, CDR2 FYNNEI. For the CDR3, the DNA is TGTGCCAGCAGGTCCGGTACTGAGCAGTTCTTC. Protein sequence: CASRSGTEQFF.

This clonotype has just a few counts. The J gene is TRBJ2-1, the V gene TRBV28; 11 bases match TRBD2. The CDR3 length is 19 residues. Germline V gene sequence: CDR1 MDHEN, CDR2 SYDVKM. Trimming at V came to 3 bases and at J to 0 bases, leaving 10 bases not matched to a gene. The CDR3 reads CASSFPTSGNPSSYNEQFF. The CDR3, as DNA: TGTGCCAGCAGTTTCCCGACTAGCGGGAATCCTAGCTCCTACAATGAGCAGTTCTTC.

V and J are TRBV20-1 and TRBJ2-1, with TRBD1 matching 7 bases. CDR3 length: 14 amino acids. Germline CDR1 and CDR2: DFQATT and SNEGSKA (reference sequence). The trim removed 6 bases at V and 4 bases at J, leaving 9 bases unmatched. CDR3 DNA sequence: TGCAGTGCCATAAAGGGGGACAGTTACAATGAGCAGTTCTTC. It translates to CSAIKGDSYNEQFF.

This clonotype was counted only a few times. The chain combines TRBV20-1 with TRBJ2-4; D is uncertain. V dropped 3 bases and J dropped 5 bases, with 11 bases sitting between them. Germline V gives CDR1 DFQATT, CDR2 SNEGSKA (reference sequence). The CDR3 is 13 residues long. The CDR3 sequence is CSASAQRQNIQYF. The CDR3 bases are TGCAGTGCTAGTGCACAGCGACAAAACATTCAGTACTTC.

The V call is TRBV3-1, the J call TRBJ2-7, with D tentatively TRBD1 or TRBD2 (7 bases each). The CDR3 length is 14 residues. Germline V CDR1 and CDR2: LGHDT, YNNKEL (reference sequence). Trimming left V 11 bases short and J 3 bases short, with 20 bases between. CDR3 sequence: CACGSRDSLYEQYF. DNA for the CDR3: TGTGCCTGCGGGAGCCGGGACAGCCTCTACGAGCAGTACTTC.

This clonotype occurred a few times. The rearrangement joins TRBV28 to TRBJ2-4; 8 bases line up with TRBD2. The J segment lost 7 bases and the V segment lost 8 bases, leaving 10 bases of the junction unmatched. In germline, CDR1 is MDHEN, CDR2 SYDVKM. This CDR3 spans 14 amino acids. CDR3 in amino acids: CASRAGAGGNIQYF. The CDR3, as DNA: TGTGCCAGCCGAGCGGGGGCAGGAGGGAACATTCAGTACTTC.

To note about this clonotype: Just one base apart from a much larger clone, this may be a read error. The chain uses TRBV29-1 and TRBJ2-3; D gene unclear. The germline gives CDR1 SQVTM, CDR2 ANQGSEA. The CDR3 spans 11 residues. Between the trimmed V and J ends, which lost 2 bases and 4 bases, there was a span of 4 bases. DNA of the CDR3: TGCAGCGTTGAAAGGGCAGATACGCAGTATTTT. This gives the protein CSVERADTQYF.

This clonotype came up a few times. The chain is built from TRBV5-1 and TRBJ2-3, with 11 nucleotides matching TRBD2. Germline V gene data show CDR1 as SGHRS and CDR2 as YFSETQ. The CDR3 runs to 18 residues. Trimming cost V 4 bases and J 1 base; bases outside gene matches: 11. This CDR3 reads CASSLTLSTSGGTDTQYF. CDR3 sequence (DNA): TGCGCCAGCAGCCTAACCCTCTCGACTAGCGGGGGCACAGATACGCAGTATTTT.